A single sample gave rise to the 18 T cell receptor beta chains below, sequenced in a study of cytomegalovirus exposure and HLA in healthy donors. TCRdb keeps only in-frame clones here, not all; method: immunoSEQ multiplex PCR. The top ten clones hold less than 3% of a sample with tens of thousands of clones, 70% to 90% of them seen once. The sequenced sample was PBMCs. Every receptor here comes from a man aged 25-40 years in good health and CMV-seronegative.

This clone has a single count. This chain joins TRBV5-1 and TRBJ2-1, with D possibly TRBD2 on 6 matching bases. V was clipped by 0 bases and J by 5 bases, with 15 bases between them. CDR1 and CDR2 (germline): SGHRS, YFSETQ. The CDR3 is made up of 16 amino acids. CDR3 DNA sequence: TGCGCCAGCAGCTTGGCTGGCGGGAATTACGACAATGAGCAGTTCTTC. Residues: CASSLAGGNYDNEQFF.

The J gene is TRBJ1-1, the V gene TRBV29-1, with TRBD1 as a possible D gene (5 bases). The CDR3 is 16 residues long. With 5 bases removed from V and 1 base from J, the gap between germline ends came to 20 bases. Germline CDR1 is SQVTM and CDR2 is ANQGSEA. The DNA for the CDR3 is TGCAGCGTTTGGGACTTCTGGGGACCTCCGAACACTGAAGCTTTCTTT. It specifies CSVWDFWGPPNTEAFF.

The chain has TRBV27 and TRBJ2-1; TRBD1 agrees at 9 bases. This CDR3 spans 15 amino acids. The germline CDR1 and CDR2 sequences are MNHEY and SMNVEV (reference sequence). V was clipped by 5 bases and J by 3 bases; unmatched bases: 5. The CDR3 loop is CASSPDRGFYNEQFF. CDR3 sequence (DNA): TGTGCCAGCAGTCCTGACAGGGGGTTCTACAATGAGCAGTTCTTC.

The genes are TRBV4-1 and TRBJ2-2; D remains unclear. The CDR3 is 14 residues long. Trimming removed 5 bases at V and 5 bases at J, with 12 bases between. The germline V gene encodes CDR1 MGHRA and CDR2 YSYEKL. CDR3 residues: CASSTVLQTGELFF. CDR3 DNA: TGCGCCAGCAGCACCGTTCTTCAGACCGGGGAGCTGTTTTTT.

The rearrangement uses TRBV6-1 and TRBJ2-1; 7 bases align to TRBD2. The germline V gene encodes CDR1 MNHNS and CDR2 SASEGT. The CDR3 has 15 amino acids. Trimming took 6 bases from V and 5 from J; bases not matched to a gene: 10. CDR3 amino acids: CASSLGLGFNNEQFF. The CDR3 bases are TGTGCCAGCAGCCTCGGACTAGGTTTCAACAATGAGCAGTTCTTC.

The chain recombines TRBV9 with TRBJ2-3; 8 bases align to TRBD2. The length of the CDR3 is 19 residues. CDR1 is SGDLS and CDR2 is YYNGEE in the germline V gene. V was clipped by 3 bases and J by 0 bases; unmatched bases: 15. CDR3 region: CASSETGGASGGSTDTQYF. The CDR3 nucleotides read TGTGCCAGCAGCGAAACTGGAGGAGCCAGCGGGGGCAGCACAGATACGCAGTATTTT.

This chain links TRBV6-1 with TRBJ1-2; weak D call: TRBD1 (5 bases). This CDR3 is built from 15 residues. Trimming removed 3 bases from V and 0 bases from J, with 11 bases in between. Germline CDR1 is MNHNS and CDR2 is SASEGT. As DNA, the CDR3 is TGTGCCAGCAGTGAGGGGCTAGGTCCTAACTATGGCTACACCTTC. As protein: CASSEGLGPNYGYTF.

The V gene is TRBV27, the J gene TRBJ2-1, with a weak D call TRBD1 (6 bases). Germline lookup yields CDR1 MNHEY and CDR2 SMNVEV (reference sequence). CDR3 length equals 15 residues. Trimming removed 8 bases at V and 7 bases at J, with 21 bases between. CDR3 residues: CASGDTGNLSNEQFF. The CDR3 bases are TGTGCCAGCGGGGACACCGGAAACCTAAGTAATGAGCAGTTCTTC.

V and J are TRBV6-5 and TRBJ1-2; D perhaps matches TRBD1 (6 bases). The germline gives CDR1 MNHEY, CDR2 SVGAGI. The CDR3 length is 15 residues. Deletions cut 6 bases from V and 4 bases from J, with 18 bases between. The CDR3 protein is CASSRQQGRGYGYTF. DNA of the CDR3: TGTGCCAGCAGCCGACAACAGGGCCGGGGCTATGGCTACACCTTC.

A single count supports this clone. The rearrangement links TRBV7-3 to TRBJ1-1, with TRBD1 as a possible D gene (6 bases). CDR1 and CDR2 (germline): SGHTA, FQGTGA. The CDR3 spans 13 residues. The V and J ends lost 2 bases and 7 bases respectively, with 11 bases between them. CDR3 nucleotides: TGTGCCAGCAGCTTACAGGGGAATAGTGAAGCTTTCTTT. As protein: CASSLQGNSEAFF.

The chain uses TRBV29-1 and TRBJ2-7; 10 positions agree with TRBD1. Germline CDR1 is SQVTM and CDR2 is ANQGSEA. The CDR3 spans 12 residues. Trimming took 7 bases from V and 5 from J; bases not matched to a gene: 5. CDR3 sequence reads: CSGGQGGDEQYF. CDR3 bases: TGCAGCGGAGGACAGGGGGGCGACGAGCAGTACTTC.

V is TRBV1 and J is TRBJ2-7; the listed D gene, TRBD1, was not tested against the DNA. TRBV1 is given as a pseudogene. The CDR3 is 13 amino acids. CDR3 loop: CTSSPGSPYEQYV. The DNA of the CDR3 is TGCACCAGCAGCCCAGGATCACCCTACGAGCAGTACGTC.

V gene TRBV4-2 combines with J gene TRBJ1-1; a possible D gene is TRBD1 (6 bases). Per the germline V gene, CDR1 is LGHNA and CDR2 is YNFKEQ. The V gene lost 2 bases and the J gene lost 7 bases, with 14 bases spanning the gap. The CDR3 is made up of 14 amino acids. CDR3 in amino acids: CASSQTGTPFEAFF. The DNA of the CDR3 is TGTGCCAGCAGCCAAACCGGGACACCATTTGAAGCTTTCTTT.

V and J are TRBV9 and TRBJ2-1; 8 bases align to TRBD1. The CDR3 contains 15 residues. V lost 3 bases to trimming and J lost 4 bases; unmatched junction nucleotides: 6. CDR1 is SGDLS and CDR2 is YYNGEE in the germline V gene. The DNA of the CDR3 is TGTGCCAGCAGCGCCACAGGGGGTCATTACAATGAGCAGTTCTTC. Protein sequence: CASSATGGHYNEQFF.

The count of this clone is one. The genes are TRBV11-2 and TRBJ2-1; D remains unclear. Trimming stripped 1 base from V and 8 bases from J, with 6 bases between. Germline assignment: CDR1 SGHAT and CDR2 FQNNGV. The CDR3 contains 12 residues. Here the CDR3 reads CASSLAGDEQFF. As DNA, the CDR3 is TGTGCCAGCAGCTTAGCCGGAGATGAGCAGTTCTTC.

This clone was recorded once. The V and J genes are TRBV2 and TRBJ1-2, with a possible D match to TRBD1 (6 bases). This CDR3 spans 18 amino acids. Between the trimmed V and J ends, which lost 2 bases and 3 bases, there was a span of 22 bases. Germline CDR1 SNHLY, CDR2 FYNNEI. In nucleotides, the CDR3 is TGTGCCAGCAGTGAATACGTGACAGGAGGATCGGATTACTATGGCTACACCTTC. The encoded protein is CASSEYVTGGSDYYGYTF.

This rearrangement joins TRBV7-3 to TRBJ2-1, with 8 bases matching TRBD1. V shed 5 bases, J shed 5 bases, and the junction held 5 bases outside the gene matches. There are 14 residues in the CDR3. Germline V lookup: CDR1 SGHTA, CDR2 FQGTGA. CDR3 protein: CASSLRQGHNEQFF. The CDR3 DNA reads TGTGCCAGCAGCCTAAGACAGGGGCACAATGAGCAGTTCTTC.

The CDR3 DNA is TGTGCCAGCAGCCCCCAGGGGGAACCCACAGATACGCAGTATTTT. It encodes CASSPQGEPTDTQYF. The chain combines TRBV4-2 with TRBJ2-3, with 7 nucleotides matching TRBD1. Trimming took 4 bases from V and 2 from J; bases not matched to a gene: 6. Germline V gene sequence: CDR1 LGHNA, CDR2 YNFKEQ. The CDR3 is 15 residues long.